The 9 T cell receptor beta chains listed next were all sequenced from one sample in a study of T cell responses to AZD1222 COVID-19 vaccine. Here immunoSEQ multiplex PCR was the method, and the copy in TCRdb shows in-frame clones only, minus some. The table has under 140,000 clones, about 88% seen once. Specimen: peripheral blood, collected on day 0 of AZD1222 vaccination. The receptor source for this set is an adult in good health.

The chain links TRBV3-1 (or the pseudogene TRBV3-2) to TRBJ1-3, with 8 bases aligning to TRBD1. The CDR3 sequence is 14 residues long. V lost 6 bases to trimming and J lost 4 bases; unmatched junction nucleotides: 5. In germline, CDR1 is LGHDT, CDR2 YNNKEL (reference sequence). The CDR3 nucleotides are TGTGCCAGCAGACTTCAGGGGGCAGGAAACACCATATATTTT. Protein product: CASRLQGAGNTIYF.

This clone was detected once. CDR3 amino acids: CASSSGNYGYTF. CDR3 nucleotides: TGTGCCAGCAGTTCGGGGAACTATGGCTACACCTTC. The J gene is TRBJ1-2, the V gene TRBV12-3 or TRBV12-4; D ambiguous. The CDR3 is 12 residues long. Trimming removed 4 bases at V and 2 bases at J, with 5 bases between.

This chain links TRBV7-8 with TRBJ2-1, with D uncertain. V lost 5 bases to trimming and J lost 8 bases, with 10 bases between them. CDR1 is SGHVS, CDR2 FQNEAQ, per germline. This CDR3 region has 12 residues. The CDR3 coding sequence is TGTGCCAGCAGCCTTGACCTGGATGAGCAGTTCTTC. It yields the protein CASSLDLDEQFF. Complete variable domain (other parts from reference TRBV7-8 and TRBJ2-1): GAGVSQSPRYKVAKRGQDVALRCDPISGHVSLFWYQQALGQGPEFLTYFQNEAQLDKSGLPSDRFFAERPEGSVSTLKIQRTQQEDSAVYLCASSLDLDEQFFGPGTRLTVL.

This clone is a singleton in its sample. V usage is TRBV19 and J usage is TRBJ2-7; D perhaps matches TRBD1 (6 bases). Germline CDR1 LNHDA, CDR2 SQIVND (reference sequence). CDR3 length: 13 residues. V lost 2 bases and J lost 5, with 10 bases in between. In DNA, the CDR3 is TGTGCCAGTAGTATACCCAGGGGCAACGAGCAGTACTTC. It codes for CASSIPRGNEQYF.

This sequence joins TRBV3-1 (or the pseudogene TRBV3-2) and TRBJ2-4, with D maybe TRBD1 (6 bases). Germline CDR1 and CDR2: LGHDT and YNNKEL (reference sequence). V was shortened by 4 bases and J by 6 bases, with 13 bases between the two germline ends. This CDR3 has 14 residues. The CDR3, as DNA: TGTGCCAGCAGCCCCTCCGAAGGGGGAAACATTCAGTACTTC. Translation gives CASSPSEGGNIQYF.

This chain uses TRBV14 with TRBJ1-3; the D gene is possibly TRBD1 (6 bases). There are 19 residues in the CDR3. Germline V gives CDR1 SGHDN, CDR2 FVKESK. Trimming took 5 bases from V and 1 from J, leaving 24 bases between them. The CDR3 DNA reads TGTGCCAGCAGCTTGCGACGTTGGCAGGGGCGGAATTCTGGAAACACCATATATTTT. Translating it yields CASSLRRWQGRNSGNTIYF.

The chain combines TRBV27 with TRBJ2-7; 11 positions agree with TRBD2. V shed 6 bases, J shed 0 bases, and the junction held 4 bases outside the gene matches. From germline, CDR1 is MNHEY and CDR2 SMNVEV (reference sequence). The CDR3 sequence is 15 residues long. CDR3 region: CASSRLAGGSYEQYF. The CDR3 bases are TGTGCCAGCAGCAGGCTAGCGGGGGGCTCCTACGAGCAGTACTTC.

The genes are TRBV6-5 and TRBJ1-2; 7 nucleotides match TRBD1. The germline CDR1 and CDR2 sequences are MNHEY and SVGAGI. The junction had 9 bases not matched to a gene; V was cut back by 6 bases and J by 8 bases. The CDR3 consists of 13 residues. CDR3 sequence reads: CASRLTGNGGYTF. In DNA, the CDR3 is TGTGCCAGCAGACTGACAGGGAATGGCGGCTACACCTTC.

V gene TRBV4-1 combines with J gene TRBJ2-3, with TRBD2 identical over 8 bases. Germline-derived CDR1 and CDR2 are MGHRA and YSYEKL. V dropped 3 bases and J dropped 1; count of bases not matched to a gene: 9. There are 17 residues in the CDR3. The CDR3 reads CASSQTLSGSGTDTQYF. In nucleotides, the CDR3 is TGCGCCAGCAGCCAGACTCTAAGCGGGAGCGGCACAGATACGCAGTATTTT.